This TCR beta chain was sequenced in a study of cytotoxic CD8 clonotypes in ibrutinib-treated CLL. Findings of the study overall: Clonality went up at the time of ibrutinib response, stayed stable in sustained remission, and later dropped back toward its baseline level at progression. Public clonotypes proved infrequent, and on treatment they shrank or remained steady.

The CDR3 extends over 15 amino acids. Germline CDR1 reads LNHNV; CDR2 reads YYDKDF (reference sequence). V dropped 5 bases and J dropped 5; count of bases not matched to a gene: 8. Remarks on this clone: Its specificity is unknown.

Assay used: immunoSEQ multiplex PCR; TCRdb lists only in-frame clones, some missing. This sample has approximately 200,000 clones, with over 55% found just once. The source material was PBMCs, sampled after 24 months of ibrutinib treatment. The chain carries TRBV15 and TRBJ1-5; 8 bases are shared with TRBD1. This receptor was obtained from a human donor with chronic lymphocytic leukemia. CDR3 nucleotide sequence: TGTGCCACCAGCCGGGGGCAGGGGGCCTATCAGCCCCAGCATTTT. Translating it yields CATSRGQGAYQPQHF. Full variable domain (outside the CDR3, taken from reference TRBV15 and TRBJ1-5): DAMVIQNPRYQVTQFGKPVTLSCSQTLNHNVMYWYQQKSSQAPKLLFHYYDKDFNNEADTPDNFQSRRPNTSFCFLDIRSPGLGDTAMYLCATSRGQGAYQPQHFGDGTRLSIL.